A single sample gave rise to the 29 T cell receptor beta chains below, sequenced in a study of identifying expanded T cells in peripheral blood. TCRdb's table, derived via immunoSEQ multiplex PCR, lists solely in-frame clones and lacks some. The repertoire holds 75,000 to 100,000 clones, with about 88% as singletons. The sample consisted of blood. The receptors shown here come from a person between 18 and 69 years old in good health.

This chain joins TRBV6-1 and TRBJ2-3; 12 bases line up with TRBD2. Germline values: CDR1 MNHNS, CDR2 SASEGT. After removal of 4 bases from V and 6 bases from J, the junction contained 5 bases not matched to a gene. The CDR3 length is 15 residues. The CDR3 here is CASSASGRAIDTQYF. CDR3 bases: TGTGCCAGCAGTGCTAGCGGGAGGGCCATCGATACGCAGTATTTT.

The chain is built from TRBV20-1 and TRBJ2-1; D unclear. The CDR3 consists of 11 residues. V lost 8 bases and J 3 bases, leaving 8 bases between the germline ends. CDR1 DFQATT and CDR2 SNEGSKA come from the germline V gene (reference sequence). The CDR3 here is CSLDYYNEQFF. Here the CDR3 DNA reads TGCAGTTTGGATTACTACAATGAGCAGTTCTTC.

The chain is built from TRBV6-6 and TRBJ1-1; D perhaps matches TRBD1 (5 bases). Looked up from germline, CDR1 is MNHNY and CDR2 is SVGAGI (reference sequence). This CDR3 is 13 amino acids long. V lost 6 bases and J lost 10, with 18 bases in between. This CDR3 reads CASSLPGDRGAFF. CDR3 sequence (DNA): TGTGCCAGCAGCCTCCCGGGGGACCGTGGAGCTTTCTTT.

This chain joins TRBV5-1 and TRBJ2-7, with D tentatively TRBD1 (5 bases). Deletions cut 0 bases from V and 5 bases from J, with 12 bases between. From germline, CDR1 is SGHRS and CDR2 YFSETQ. The CDR3 contains 14 residues. The CDR3 nucleotides read TGCGCCAGCAGCTTGGAAACAGGTTTGGACGAGCAGTACTTC. Translation: CASSLETGLDEQYF.

The rearrangement uses TRBV4-3 and TRBJ1-2, with TRBD1 as a possible D gene (6 bases). V was trimmed by 4 bases and J by 4 bases, leaving 10 bases between them. This CDR3 spans 13 amino acids. Germline loops: CDR1 LGHNA, CDR2 YSLEER. CDR3 nucleotide sequence: TGCGCCAGCAGCCGAGCGGACAGCTATGGCTACACCTTC. Its translation: CASSRADSYGYTF.

The chain is built from TRBV5-1 and TRBJ2-5, with 8 bases lining up with TRBD2. Trimming at V came to 2 bases and at J to 1 base, leaving 10 bases not matched to a gene. Looked up from germline, CDR1 is SGHRS and CDR2 is YFSETQ. This CDR3 spans 17 amino acids. The CDR3 is CASSFDDSGTLQETQYF. As DNA, the CDR3 is TGCGCCAGCAGCTTTGATGATAGCGGGACGCTCCAAGAGACCCAGTACTTC.

V is TRBV18 and J is TRBJ2-2, with 9 nucleotides matching TRBD1. The CDR3 is 15 residues long. Germline V gives CDR1 KGHSH, CDR2 LQKENI. V lost 0 bases, J lost 4 bases, and 0 bases stayed unmatched. CDR3 DNA sequence: TGTGCCAGCTCACCACCGGGACAGGGCACCGGGGAGCTGTTTTTT. Its translation is CASSPPGQGTGELFF.

The chain recombines TRBV7-7 with TRBJ2-2, with 7 bases that match TRBD2. The CDR3 totals 15 residues. Germline V gene data show CDR1 as SSHAT and CDR2 as FNYEAQ (reference sequence). V dropped 3 bases and J dropped 7; count of bases not matched to a gene: 8. Here the CDR3 reads CASSLDGLVGGELFF. The CDR3 DNA reads TGTGCCAGCAGCTTGGACGGACTAGTTGGCGGGGAGCTGTTTTTT.

The chain recombines TRBV5-4 with TRBJ1-2, with a weak D call TRBD1 (5 bases). The CDR3 runs 15 residues. V gave up 3 bases and J gave up 6 bases, with 18 bases separating them. Germline CDR1 is SGHNT and CDR2 is YYREEE (reference sequence). This chain's CDR3 is CASSWVTSRDDGYTF. DNA for the CDR3: TGTGCCAGCAGCTGGGTTACTTCACGGGACGATGGCTACACCTTC. The full variable domain, its missing parts supplied by reference TRBV5-4 and TRBJ1-2, is ETGVTQSPTHLIKTRGQQVTLRCSSQSGHNTVSWYQQALGQGPQFIFQYYREEENGRGNFPPRFSGLQFPNYSSELNVNALELDDSALYLCASSWVTSRDDGYTFGSGTRLTVV.

The chain employs TRBV5-4 and TRBJ2-5; TRBD2 matches 10 bases. Germline values: CDR1 SGHNT, CDR2 YYREEE (reference sequence). This CDR3 region has 15 residues. With V trimmed by 6 bases and J by 4 bases, 9 bases remained unmatched. CDR3 nucleotide sequence: TGTGCCAGCAACCCCAGCGGGGGGGCAGGAGAGACCCAGTACTTC. Translated, it gives CASNPSGGAGETQYF.

This chain's CDR3 is CASKPPSYEQYF. CDR3 bases: TGTGCCAGCAAACCGCCATCCTACGAGCAGTACTTC. The chain is built from TRBV6-1 and TRBJ2-7; no clear D gene. There are 12 residues in the CDR3. Trimming removed 7 bases at V and 1 base at J, with 8 bases between. Germline V CDR1 and CDR2: MNHNS, SASEGT.

The rearrangement links TRBV18 to TRBJ1-2, with no clear D. CDR1 KGHSH and CDR2 LQKENI come from the germline V gene. The germline V and J ends were trimmed by 1 base and 8 bases, with 11 bases remaining between them. The CDR3 contains 13 residues. The CDR3, as DNA: TGTGCCAGCTCACCACGGGATTCTAGCGGCTACACCTTC. This translates into CASSPRDSSGYTF. The variable domain in full, completed from reference TRBV18 and TRBJ1-2, reads NAGVMQNPRHLVRRRGQEARLRCSPMKGHSHVYWYRQLPEEGLKFMVYLQKENIIDESGMPKERFSAEFPKEGPSILRIQQVVRGDSAAYFCASSPRDSSGYTFGSGTRLTVV.

The DNA for the CDR3 is TGTGCCAGCAGTTACGGGAGGAACACCGGGGAGCTGTTTTTT. Protein product: CASSYGRNTGELFF. The chain recombines TRBV6-5 with TRBJ2-2, with D tentatively TRBD2 (5 bases). CDR1 and CDR2 from the germline V gene are MNHEY and SVGAGI. The CDR3 is 14 amino acids. The V end was cut by 2 bases, the J end by 1 base, with 5 bases between.

The chain employs TRBV11-2 and TRBJ1-2, with D uncertain. Trimming took off 3 bases at V and 4 bases at J, with 9 bases between the two ends. CDR3 length: 13 amino acids. Germline CDR1 SGHAT, CDR2 FQNNGV. In DNA form, the CDR3 reads TGTGCCAGCAGCTTTCGGGGAACCTATGGCTACACCTTC. This gives the protein CASSFRGTYGYTF.

The gene calls are TRBV4-1 and TRBJ2-1; 9 bases are shared with TRBD1. The CDR3 consists of 16 residues. Per the germline V gene, CDR1 is MGHRA and CDR2 is YSYEKL. Trimming removed 2 bases from V and 7 bases from J; junction bases left unmatched: 9. The CDR3 spells CASSQRTGTGTNEQFF. The CDR3 DNA sequence: TGCGCCAGCAGCCAACGAACGGGGACAGGGACGAATGAGCAGTTCTTC.

The chain has TRBV9 and TRBJ1-6; D is uncertain. CDR1 is SGDLS, CDR2 YYNGEE, per germline. The CDR3 has 14 amino acids. Trimming shortened V by 0 bases and J by 9 bases, and 10 bases separated the two germline ends. The CDR3 bases are TGTGCCAGCAGCGTAGATGAGAGAATTTCACCCCTCCACTTT. Its translation is CASSVDERISPLHF.

The chain carries TRBV25-1 and TRBJ1-6; TRBD1 is a possible D gene (5 bases). V lost 1 base, J lost 10 bases, and 11 bases lay in between. The CDR3 length is 14 residues. CDR1 and CDR2 from the germline V gene are MGHDK and SYGVNS. CDR3 residues: CASSESVGVSPLHF. Here the CDR3 DNA reads TGTGCCAGCAGTGAATCGGTGGGGGTCTCACCCCTCCACTTT. Looking up the rest from reference TRBV25-1 and TRBJ1-6 gives the full variable domain: EADIYQTPRYLVIGTGKKITLECSQTMGHDKMYWYQQDPGMELHLIHYSYGVNSTEKGDLSSESTVSRIRTEHFPLTLESARPSHTSQYLCASSESVGVSPLHFGNGTRLTVT.

The chain combines TRBV7-2 with TRBJ2-5; D not resolved. Trimming shortened V by 5 bases and J by 2 bases, and 15 bases separated the two germline ends. Germline CDR1 and CDR2: SGHTA and FQGNSA. This CDR3 spans 15 amino acids. Here the CDR3 reads CASSIKRATQETQYF. CDR3 in DNA: TGTGCCAGCAGCATAAAAAGGGCTACACAAGAGACCCAGTACTTC.

CDR3: CASSQIGGPWNEQFF. CDR3 bases: TGCGCCAGCAGCCAAATTGGAGGGCCTTGGAATGAGCAGTTCTTC. This chain uses TRBV4-3 with TRBJ2-1; tentative D call: TRBD2 (6 bases). V lost 2 bases, J lost 7 bases, and 15 bases lay in between. The CDR3 totals 15 residues. Germline V gene data show CDR1 as LGHNA and CDR2 as YSLEER.

This clone was seen only once. The chain joins TRBV7-8 to TRBJ2-7; 9 nucleotides align to TRBD2. This CDR3 region has 14 residues. J gave up 4 bases and V 3 bases, and 4 bases lay outside the gene matches. Germline loops: CDR1 SGHVS, CDR2 FQNEAQ. Here the CDR3 DNA reads TGTGCCAGCAGCTTCGGACTAGCGCAATACGAGCAGTACTTC. Its translation is CASSFGLAQYEQYF.

The V and J genes are TRBV2 and TRBJ2-4; D perhaps matches TRBD1 (5 bases). The germline V and J ends were trimmed by 8 bases and 12 bases, with 14 bases remaining between them. This CDR3 is built from 11 residues. Per germline, CDR1 SNHLY and CDR2 FYNNEI. In DNA form, the CDR3 reads TGTGCCAGCGGGGTACAGGCCGATCAGTACTTC. As protein: CASGVQADQYF.

The chain is built from TRBV28 and TRBJ2-7; 12 bases align to TRBD2. In germline, CDR1 is MDHEN, CDR2 SYDVKM. V was clipped by 6 bases and J by 0 bases; unmatched bases: 3. CDR3 length: 15 amino acids. In DNA form, the CDR3 reads TGTGCCAGCAGCCAGGGACTAGCGGGCTCCTACGAGCAGTACTTC. It specifies CASSQGLAGSYEQYF.

The chain uses TRBV2 and TRBJ1-2; a weak D match, TRBD1 (6 bases). This CDR3 has 15 amino acids. The V and J ends lost 0 bases and 4 bases respectively, with 12 bases between them. Germline V CDR1 and CDR2: SNHLY, FYNNEI. CDR3 in amino acids: CASSEARQVIYGYTF. In DNA form, the CDR3 reads TGTGCCAGCAGTGAAGCGCGACAGGTGATCTATGGCTACACCTTC.

This clone was counted between two and nine times. J is TRBJ1-5 and V is TRBV19; 12 positions match TRBD1. From germline, CDR1 is LNHDA and CDR2 SQIVND (reference sequence). The trim removed 8 bases at V and 1 base at J, leaving 9 bases unmatched. The CDR3 runs to 17 residues. CDR3 DNA sequence: TGTGCCAGTTCCGGGACAGGGGGCTTGGGGAGCAATCAGCCCCAGCATTTT. It yields the protein CASSGTGGLGSNQPQHF.

The chain has TRBV29-1 and TRBJ2-7; 7 nucleotides match TRBD2. The CDR3 is 14 amino acids. Unmatched junction bases numbered 10, after V lost 2 bases and J lost 6 bases. Germline CDR1 and CDR2: SQVTM and ANQGSEA. Here the CDR3 DNA reads TGCAGCGTTGAATTGCCGGGACTAAGGGGCGAGCAGTACTTC. It translates to CSVELPGLRGEQYF.

The gene calls are TRBV5-1 and TRBJ2-5, with D unclear. Germline V gives CDR1 SGHRS, CDR2 YFSETQ. V was pared by 0 bases and J by 1 base, with 10 bases between. The CDR3 is made up of 15 amino acids. This chain's CDR3 is CASSLEAARQETQYF. The DNA for the CDR3 is TGCGCCAGCAGCTTGGAGGCAGCCCGCCAAGAGACCCAGTACTTC.

The CDR3 DNA follows: TGTGCCAGCAGCAAGACACGAAGGAATCAGCCCCAGCATTTT. Translating it yields CASSKTRRNQPQHF. The chain employs TRBV21-1 and TRBJ1-5; the D call of TRBD1 is as the table states it, not checked on the DNA. TRBV21-1 corresponds to a pseudogene. This CDR3 spans 14 amino acids.

V usage is TRBV11-3 and J usage is TRBJ2-3; tentatively, D is TRBD1 (6 bases). Germline V gives CDR1 SGHNT, CDR2 YENEEA. The CDR3 has 16 amino acids. V dropped 1 base and J dropped 2 bases, with 13 bases sitting between them. The CDR3 DNA reads TGTGCCAGCAGCTTAGTCCCAGACAGGCACACAGATACGCAGTATTTT. Its translation is CASSLVPDRHTDTQYF.

The chain combines TRBV30 with TRBJ2-3; TRBD1 matches at 7 bases. Germline CDR1 GTSNPN, CDR2 SVGIG (reference sequence). The CDR3 contains 14 residues. Losses at the gene ends were 0 bases for V and 4 bases for J; bases not matched to a gene: 4. This CDR3 is CAWSVVTGSDTQYF. CDR3 DNA: TGTGCCTGGAGTGTTGTGACAGGGTCAGATACGCAGTATTTT.